Below, 32 T cell receptor beta chains from the same sample are listed, as sequenced in a study of blood T cell repertoires in COVID-19. The method was immunoSEQ multiplex PCR; TCRdb's version includes in-frame clones alone and lacks a portion of them. The table lists roughly 150,000 clones, around 82% of them singletons. Sequences were obtained from peripheral blood. The receptors here all came from a human donor in a cohort sampled during active COVID-19.

J is TRBJ1-1 and V is TRBV5-1; TRBD1 is a possible D gene (6 bases). Trimming removed 4 bases at V and 2 bases at J, with 12 bases between. Germline CDR1 reads SGHRS; CDR2 reads YFSETQ. This CDR3 contains 14 residues. CDR3 sequence (DNA): TGCGCCAGCAGCGGGGGCGACCTAAACACTGAAGCTTTCTTT. Translating it yields CASSGGDLNTEAFF.

This rearrangement joins TRBV11-3 to TRBJ2-1; TRBD2 agrees at 8 bases. CDR3 size: 14 residues. V dropped 2 bases and J dropped 9; count of bases not matched to a gene: 6. Germline CDR1 and CDR2: SGHNT and YENEEA. The CDR3 sequence is CASSLLREASEQFF. The CDR3 region has the DNA TGTGCCAGCAGCTTATTGCGGGAGGCTAGTGAGCAGTTCTTC.

The V gene is TRBV28, the J gene TRBJ1-3; D is unresolved. The CDR3 loop spans 15 amino acids. V was clipped by 3 bases and J by 0 bases, with 9 bases between them. Per the germline V gene, CDR1 is MDHEN and CDR2 is SYDVKM. The CDR3 coding sequence is TGTGCCAGCAGTTTTCAGCGGAACTCTGGAAACACCATATATTTT. Translation: CASSFQRNSGNTIYF.

The CDR3 region is CASSYSKYGQGGPQHF. CDR3 nucleotides: TGTGCCAGCAGTTACTCGAAATATGGCCAAGGCGGGCCCCAGCATTTT. The gene calls are TRBV6-5 and TRBJ1-5; the D is unclear. Trimming took 0 bases from V and 9 from J, leaving 18 bases between them. Looked up from germline, CDR1 is MNHEY and CDR2 is SVGAGI. CDR3 length: 16 amino acids.

The V gene is TRBV4-1, the J gene TRBJ1-4, with 8 bases that match TRBD1. The CDR3 length is 13 residues. CDR1 is MGHRA and CDR2 is YSYEKL in the germline V gene. Trimming took 4 bases from V and 10 from J; bases not matched to a gene: 5. The CDR3 sequence is CASSLDRARKLFF. CDR3 nucleotides: TGCGCCAGCAGCCTGGACAGGGCGAGAAAACTGTTTTTT.

This sequence joins TRBV20-1 and TRBJ2-1; D possibly corresponds to TRBD1 (7 bases). The CDR3 runs 10 residues. Deletions cut 2 bases from V and 12 bases from J, with 8 bases between. Germline V lookup: CDR1 DFQATT, CDR2 SNEGSKA (reference sequence). The CDR3 DNA sequence: TGCAGTGCTAGACAGGGGGGGCAGTTCTTC. Protein sequence: CSARQGGQFF.

The chain recombines TRBV19 with TRBJ2-7; a weak D match, TRBD1 (6 bases). Trimming took 3 bases from V and 0 from J, leaving 12 bases between them. The CDR3 totals 15 residues. Germline V gives CDR1 LNHDA, CDR2 SQIVND (reference sequence). Here the CDR3 DNA reads TGTGCCAGTAGTATTTCGACAGGATCCTCCTACGAGCAGTACTTC. The encoded protein is CASSISTGSSYEQYF. The full variable domain, rest sourced from reference TRBV19 and TRBJ2-7, is DGGITQSPKYLFRKEGQNVTLSCEQNLNHDAMYWYRQDPGQGLRLIYYSQIVNDFQKGDIAEGYSVSREKKESFPLTVTSAQKNPTAFYLCASSISTGSSYEQYFGPGTRLTVT.

The genes are TRBV11-3 and TRBJ1-2; the match to TRBD1 covers 10 bases. The V gene's germline CDR1 is SGHNT and CDR2 YENEEA. CDR3 length: 15 residues. V was pared by 5 bases and J by 8 bases, with 11 bases of the junction left unmatched. In nucleotides, the CDR3 is TGTGCCAGCAGCCCATCCGGGACAGGGGTTGGGGGCTACACCTTC. Amino acids: CASSPSGTGVGGYTF.

The J gene is TRBJ1-3, the V gene TRBV5-1, with D possibly TRBD1 on 6 matching bases. The CDR3 is 14 residues long. Germline CDR1 and CDR2: SGHRS and YFSETQ. Trimming shortened V by 2 bases and J by 4 bases, and 10 bases separated the two germline ends. Written as DNA, the CDR3 is TGCGCCAGCAGCTTCCAGGGGAGAGGAAACACCATATATTTT. This codes for CASSFQGRGNTIYF.

The rearrangement joins TRBV9 to TRBJ1-6; D is perhaps TRBD1 (6 bases). Germline V gene data show CDR1 as SGDLS and CDR2 as YYNGEE. Trimming removed 0 bases from V and 7 bases from J, with 11 bases in between. The CDR3 extends over 15 amino acids. In nucleotides, the CDR3 is TGTGCCAGCAGCGTAGCGACAGGCGGGAATTCACCCCTCCACTTT. It translates to CASSVATGGNSPLHF.

V is TRBV4-3 and J is TRBJ2-2, with a tentative D call TRBD1 (5 bases). Trimming took off 0 bases at V and 7 bases at J, with 12 bases between the two ends. The germline V gene has CDR1 LGHNA and CDR2 YSLEER. The CDR3 has 15 amino acids. CDR3 protein: CASSQDQGLGGELFF. CDR3 in DNA: TGCGCCAGCAGCCAAGATCAGGGTTTAGGCGGGGAGCTGTTTTTT.

To note about this clone: The junction differs from germline at one of its ends, possibly a read error. The chain uses TRBV7-7 and TRBJ2-7, with 8 bases identical to TRBD2. Germline CDR1 SSHAT, CDR2 FNYEAQ (reference sequence). This CDR3 is 15 amino acids long. The CDR3, as DNA: TGTGCTAGCAGCGCAGGGCGGGGGGCCGCCTACGAGCAGTACTTC. Translated, it gives CASSAGRGAAYEQYF.

This chain links TRBV14 with TRBJ1-4; maybe TRBD1 (6 bases). Germline lookup yields CDR1 SGHDN and CDR2 FVKESK. Between the trimmed V and J ends, which lost 1 base and 11 bases, there was a span of 11 bases. The length of the CDR3 is 13 residues. The CDR3 loop is CASSQVQRGKLFF. The CDR3 nucleotides are TGTGCCAGCAGCCAAGTACAGAGGGGGAAACTGTTTTTT. Complete variable domain (other parts from reference TRBV14 and TRBJ1-4): EAGVTQFPSHSVIEKGQTVTLRCDPISGHDNLYWYRRVMGKEIKFLLHFVKESKQDESGMPNNRFLAERTGGTYSTLKVQPAELEDSGVYFCASSQVQRGKLFFGSGTQLSVL.

V usage is TRBV10-3 and J usage is TRBJ1-6; no clear D gene. The CDR3 consists of 13 residues. V lost 2 bases and J 7 bases, leaving 6 bases between the germline ends. The germline V gene has CDR1 ENHRY and CDR2 SYGVKD. Here the CDR3 reads CAISEGRNSPLHF. DNA of the CDR3: TGTGCCATCAGTGAGGGCAGGAATTCACCCCTCCACTTT.

This clone was detected only once. This chain joins TRBV6-1 and TRBJ2-5; 7 bases agree with TRBD2. V was pared by 2 bases and J by 1 base, with 4 bases of the junction left unmatched. Germline loops: CDR1 MNHNS, CDR2 SASEGT. The CDR3 is made up of 15 amino acids. The CDR3 is CASSEQLAAQETQYF. The CDR3 bases are TGTGCCAGCAGTGAACAGCTAGCGGCCCAAGAGACCCAGTACTTC.

The rearrangement uses TRBV10-3 and TRBJ1-4; TRBD1 matches at 7 bases. The CDR3 consists of 14 residues. Germline assignment: CDR1 ENHRY and CDR2 SYGVKD. The V and J ends lost 4 bases and 8 bases, in that order; junction bases with no gene match: 7. The CDR3 DNA is TGTGCCATCAGTGCCGGGACAGATGGAGAAAAACTGTTTTTT. Translating it yields CAISAGTDGEKLFF.

The chain combines TRBV19 with TRBJ2-1, with 8 bases that match TRBD2. This CDR3 is 15 amino acids long. The germline V gene has CDR1 LNHDA and CDR2 SQIVND (reference sequence). After removal of 1 base from V and 10 bases from J, the junction contained 9 bases not matched to a gene. CDR3 DNA: TGTGCCAGTAGTATAGTCCGCCCAGCGGGAGCCGAGCAGTTCTTC. Its protein product is CASSIVRPAGAEQFF.

This clone has a single count. The chain is built from TRBV12-3 or TRBV12-4 and TRBJ1-5, with D maybe TRBD1 (6 bases). The CDR3 consists of 12 residues. V was pared by 7 bases and J by 8 bases, with 12 bases between. The CDR3 is CASKTQGKPQHF. The CDR3, as DNA: TGTGCCAGCAAGACACAGGGCAAGCCCCAGCATTTT.

The chain joins TRBV19 to TRBJ2-5; 9 bases map to TRBD1. The CDR3 is made up of 13 amino acids. Germline loops: CDR1 LNHDA, CDR2 SQIVND (reference sequence). The junction had 4 bases not matched to a gene; V was cut back by 8 bases and J by 3 bases. For the CDR3, the DNA is TGTGCCAGTGCCCGGGACAGGGAAGAGACCCAGTACTTC. It translates to CASARDREETQYF.

The chain couples TRBV7-2 to TRBJ1-3; possible D gene TRBD1, 6 bases. Trimming pared 5 bases from V and 4 bases from J, leaving 12 bases between. Germline CDR1 and CDR2: SGHTA and FQGNSA. The CDR3 loop spans 14 amino acids. In nucleotides, the CDR3 is TGTGCCAGCAGCGTGGCAGGGGTAGGAAACACCATATATTTT. Its protein is CASSVAGVGNTIYF.

V is TRBV6-6 and J is TRBJ1-1; 10 bases line up with TRBD1. V shed 4 bases, J shed 5 bases, and the junction held 7 bases outside the gene matches. CDR3 length: 15 residues. CDR1 is MNHNY and CDR2 is SVGAGI in the germline V gene (reference sequence). CDR3 DNA sequence: TGTGCCAGCAGTTTACCGGGACAGGGGATGACTGAAGCTTTCTTT. The encoded protein is CASSLPGQGMTEAFF.

The chain uses TRBV30 and TRBJ2-5; tentative D call: TRBD1 (6 bases). V lost 3 bases and J lost 0, with 11 bases in between. CDR3 length equals 14 residues. CDR1 is GTSNPN and CDR2 is SVGIG in the germline V gene (reference sequence). CDR3 loop: CAWSPNRDQETQYF. In nucleotides, the CDR3 is TGTGCCTGGAGCCCGAACAGGGACCAAGAGACCCAGTACTTC. Looking up the rest from reference TRBV30 and TRBJ2-5 gives the full variable domain: SQTIHQWPATLVQPVGSPLSLECTVEGTSNPNLYWYRQAAGRGLQLLFYSVGIGQISSEVPQNLSASRPQDRQFILSSKKLLLSDSGFYLCAWSPNRDQETQYFGPGTRLLVL.

The rearrangement uses TRBV28 and TRBJ1-1; 8 bases line up with TRBD1. The CDR3 has 15 amino acids. V shed 7 bases and J 3 bases; nucleotides not matched to a gene: 10. Germline V gene sequence: CDR1 MDHEN, CDR2 SYDVKM. The CDR3 sequence: CASNSPMDRDTEAFF. CDR3 nucleotides: TGTGCCAGCAACTCACCGATGGACAGGGACACTGAAGCTTTCTTT.

The chain joins TRBV11-3 to TRBJ2-7; 7 bases are shared with TRBD1. The CDR3 loop spans 12 amino acids. The ends lost 5 bases at V and 7 bases at J; junction bases unmatched: 5. CDR1 and CDR2 (germline): SGHNT, YENEEA. The CDR3, as DNA: TGTGCCAGCAGCGACGACAGGGTTGAGCAGTACTTC. Translating gives CASSDDRVEQYF.

This clone showed up just a few times. The rearrangement links TRBV18 to TRBJ2-1; D may be TRBD1 (6 bases). The V end was cut by 3 bases, the J end by 3 bases, with 6 bases between. The CDR3 consists of 13 residues. The V gene's germline CDR1 is KGHSH and CDR2 LQKENI. CDR3 DNA: TGTGCCAGCTCACCGGACAGCTACAATGAGCAGTTCTTC. Its protein product is CASSPDSYNEQFF.

The V call is TRBV10-3, the J call TRBJ1-5, with D perhaps matching TRBD1 (6 bases). This CDR3 has 17 residues. The V end was cut by 5 bases, the J end by 0 bases, with 17 bases between. Germline V gene sequence: CDR1 ENHRY, CDR2 SYGVKD. The CDR3 DNA reads TGTGCCATCAGTCCTGCGGGGGGACATCTTAGCAATCAGCCCCAGCATTTT. Its translation: CAISPAGGHLSNQPQHF.

The chain recombines TRBV11-3 with TRBJ1-6, with D perhaps TRBD1 (5 bases). The germline gives CDR1 SGHNT, CDR2 YENEEA. The CDR3 contains 16 residues. Trimming shortened V by 1 base and J by 8 bases, and 15 bases separated the two germline ends. The CDR3 protein is CASSLVGLELYSPLHF. CDR3 sequence (DNA): TGTGCCAGCAGCTTAGTGGGACTAGAACTTTATTCACCCCTCCACTTT.

The V and J genes are TRBV5-5 and TRBJ1-1; D is ambiguous. Germline V gives CDR1 SGHKS, CDR2 YYEKEE (reference sequence). Trimming cost V 0 bases and J 4 bases, with 4 bases left between them. The CDR3 has 12 amino acids. CDR3 coding DNA: TGTGCCAGCAGCTTGGGCAGCACTGAAGCTTTCTTT. Its translation is CASSLGSTEAFF.

The chain is built from TRBV7-9 and TRBJ2-1; 9 nucleotides agree with TRBD2. CDR1 SEHNR and CDR2 FQNEAQ come from the germline V gene (reference sequence). The ends lost 3 bases at V and 5 bases at J; junction bases unmatched: 5. The CDR3 sequence is 15 residues long. The CDR3 bases are TGTGCCAGCAGCTTGGGGCTAGCGGGAAACAATGAGCAGTTCTTC. It specifies CASSLGLAGNNEQFF.

The chain employs TRBV7-2 and TRBJ2-1; D unresolved. This CDR3 region has 11 residues. Deletions cut 3 bases from V and 9 bases from J, with 6 bases between. CDR1 is SGHTA, CDR2 FQGNSA, per germline. CDR3 DNA sequence: TGTGCCAGCAGCTTTATGAGTGAGCAGTTCTTC. Amino acid sequence: CASSFMSEQFF.

This clone occurred a few times. Here the CDR3 reads CASSRGTSGVDEQFF. CDR3 bases: TGTGCCAGCAGCCGGGGGACTAGCGGGGTAGATGAGCAGTTCTTC. The gene calls are TRBV11-3 and TRBJ2-1; 13 bases match TRBD2. Germline V CDR1 and CDR2: SGHNT, YENEEA. CDR3 length: 15 residues. Germline trimming cut 5 bases from V and 8 bases from J; bases unmatched to any gene: 6.

The rearrangement joins TRBV4-2 to TRBJ1-2; D not resolved. This CDR3 comprises 17 residues. V was clipped by 0 bases and J by 0 bases, with 14 bases between them. Looked up from germline, CDR1 is LGHNA and CDR2 is YNFKEQ. CDR3 residues: CASSQEGAVGSNYGYTF. CDR3 coding DNA: TGTGCCAGCAGCCAAGAGGGAGCAGTGGGGTCTAACTATGGCTACACCTTC.